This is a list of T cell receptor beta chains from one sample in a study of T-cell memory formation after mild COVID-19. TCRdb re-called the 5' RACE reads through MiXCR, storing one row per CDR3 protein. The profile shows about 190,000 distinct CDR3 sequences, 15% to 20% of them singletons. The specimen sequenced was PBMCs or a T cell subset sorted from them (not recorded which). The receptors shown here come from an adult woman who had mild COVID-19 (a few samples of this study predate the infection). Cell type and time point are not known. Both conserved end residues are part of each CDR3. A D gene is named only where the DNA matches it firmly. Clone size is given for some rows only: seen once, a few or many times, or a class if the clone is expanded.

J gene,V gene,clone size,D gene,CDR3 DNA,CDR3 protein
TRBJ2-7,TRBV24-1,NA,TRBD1,TGTGCCACCAGTGATCAATCCGGGACAGGGCTCTACGAGCAGTACTTC,CATSDQSGTGLYEQYF
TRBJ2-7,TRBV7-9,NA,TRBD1,TGTGCCAGCAGCTCGCGCCCGGACAGGGGGGAGTTCTACGAGCAGTACTTC,CASSSRPDRGEFYEQYF
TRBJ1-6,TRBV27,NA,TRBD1,TGTGCCAGCAGTCCATGGGACAGGGGAAATTCACCCCTCCACTTT,CASSPWDRGNSPLHF
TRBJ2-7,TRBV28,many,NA,TGTGCCAGCAGTTTACAGCGGACCTACGAGCAGTACTTC,CASSLQRTYEQYF
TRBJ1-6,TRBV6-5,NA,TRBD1,TGTGCCAGCAGTAAGGCTGGACAGGGTAATTCACCCCTCCACTTT,CASSKAGQGNSPLHF
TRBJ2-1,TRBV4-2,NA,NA,TGTGCCAGCAGCCAAGAGGAGTCTAGTTACGGCAATGAGCAGTTCTTC,CASSQEESSYGNEQFF
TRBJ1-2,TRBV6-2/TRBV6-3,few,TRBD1,TGTGCCAGCAGTGGACCGGGACAGGGTTCCTATGGCTACACCTTC,CASSGPGQGSYGYTF
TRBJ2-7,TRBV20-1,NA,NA,TGCAGTGCGACTCGAGGGAGGTCCTCCTACGAGCAGTACTTC,CSATRGRSSYEQYF
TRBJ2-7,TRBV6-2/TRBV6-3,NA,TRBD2,TGTGCCAGCAGTTACGCCATGAGGGGGACTAGCCTGACGGGGTACGAGCAGTACTTC,CASSYAMRGTSLTGYEQYF
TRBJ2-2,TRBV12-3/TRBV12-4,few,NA,TGTGCCAGCAGTTCCCAGGGAAGCACCGGGGAGCTGTTTTTT,CASSSQGSTGELFF
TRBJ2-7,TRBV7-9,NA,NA,TGTGCCAGCAGCTCCGTGGGTTCGTACGAGCAGTACTTC,CASSSVGSYEQYF
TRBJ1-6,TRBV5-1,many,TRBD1,TGCGCCAGCAGCTTGGGGACAGGGGGGAGCATGAGCTCCTATAATTCACCCCTCCACTTT,CASSLGTGGSMSSYNSPLHF
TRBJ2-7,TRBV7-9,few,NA,TGTGCCAGCAGCCGACTAGGAGCCTACGAGCAGTACTTC,CASSRLGAYEQYF
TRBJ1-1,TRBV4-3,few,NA,TGCGCCAGCAGCCAAGATGTTACGAACACTGAAGCTTTCTTT,CASSQDVTNTEAFF
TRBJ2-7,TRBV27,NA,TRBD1,TGTGCCAGCAGTTCCTACGTCTCCGGGACAGACTACGAGCAGTACTTC,CASSSYVSGTDYEQYF
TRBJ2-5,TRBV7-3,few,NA,TGTGCCAGCAGCTTAGGGGGGACAGAAGAGACCCAGTACTTC,CASSLGGTEETQYF
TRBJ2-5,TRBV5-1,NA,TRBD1,TGCGCCAGCAGCGTGGGACAGGCCCAAGAGACCCAGTACTTC,CASSVGQAQETQYF
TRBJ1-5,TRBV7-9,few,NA,TGTGCCAGCAGCTCCCTAGGGAGCAATCAGCCCCAGCATTTT,CASSSLGSNQPQHF
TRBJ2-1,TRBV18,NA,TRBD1,TGTGCCAGCTCAGGGACAGGGAACAATGAGCAGTTCTTC,CASSGTGNNEQFF
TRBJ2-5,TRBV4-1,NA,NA,TGCGCCAGCAGCCCTTACTCAGCCGGGTCGCGGGAGACCCAGTACTTC,CASSPYSAGSRETQYF
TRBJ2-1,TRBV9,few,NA,TGTGCCAGCAGCGTAGAAGCCTTCCCCTACAATGAGCAGTTCTTC,CASSVEAFPYNEQFF
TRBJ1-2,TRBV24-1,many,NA,TGTGCCACCAGTGATTTGTCATATGGCTACACCTTC,CATSDLSYGYTF
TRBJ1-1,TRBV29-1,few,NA,TGCAGCGCCTCGGACGCTGAAGCTTTCTTT,CSASDAEAFF
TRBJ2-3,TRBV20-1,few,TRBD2,TGCAGTGCTAGCGGCAGCGGGGCCTTCACAGATACGCAGTATTTT,CSASGSGAFTDTQYF
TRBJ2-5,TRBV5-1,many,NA,TGCGCCAGCAGCTTGGTGGACGGCCAAGAGACCCAGTACTTC,CASSLVDGQETQYF
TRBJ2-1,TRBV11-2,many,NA,TGTGCCAGCAGCTTCGGACTCTACAATGAGCAGTTCTTC,CASSFGLYNEQFF
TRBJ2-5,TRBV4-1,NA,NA,TGCGCCAGCAGCCTAGTCGAGGCAGATGGGGAGACCCAGTACTTC,CASSLVEADGETQYF